The 16 T cell receptor beta chains given below trace back to one sample, sequenced in a study of T cells in Graves' hyperthyroidism and ophthalmopathy. Amplified TCR beta CDR3 regions derived from RNA transcripts. The TCR CDR3 first-round RT-PCR relied on the HTBI primer set. TCRdb independently ran MiXCR on the multiplex PCR reads; one entry per CDR3 protein. The sample has 700,000 to 950,000 distinct CDR3 sequences, roughly 32% seen once; the top ten hold roughly 31%. Sequenced input: blood. These receptors came from a woman aged 40 to 49 with Graves' hyperthyroidism.

The V call is TRBV4-3, the J call TRBJ1-5, with D uncertain. CDR3 size: 13 residues. Germline CDR1 LGHNA, CDR2 YSLEER. V shed 8 bases and J shed 6 bases, with 14 bases lying between them. The CDR3 region has the DNA TGCGCCAGCTCCGAGGTGGGGTCTCAGCCCCAGCATTTT. Translating gives CASSEVGSQPQHF.

This clonotype has a count of ten or more. The chain is built from TRBV20-1 and TRBJ2-5; D tentatively fits TRBD1 or TRBD2 (5 bases each). V lost 4 bases, J lost 1 base, and 13 bases lay in between. Germline lookup yields CDR1 DFQATT and CDR2 SNEGSKA (reference sequence). CDR3 length: 14 amino acids. CDR3 sequence (DNA): TGCAGTGCTACCGCTGGGGACGGCCAAGAGACCCAGTACTTC. Amino acid sequence: CSATAGDGQETQYF.

Worth noting for this clonotype: A read error is possible here, since a much larger clone lies one base away. The rearrangement joins TRBV19 to TRBJ1-6; 7 positions match TRBD1. V dropped 4 bases and J dropped 4; count of bases not matched to a gene: 4. This CDR3 spans 15 amino acids. Looked up from germline, CDR1 is LNHDA and CDR2 is SQIVND (reference sequence). In DNA, the CDR3 is TGTGCCAGTAGTACGACAGGGAGTTATAATTCACCCCTCCACTTT. Translated: CASSTTGSYNSPLHF.

This clonotype was seen repeatedly, ten times or more. The chain links TRBV7-2 to TRBJ2-5; weak D call: TRBD1 (7 bases). Trimming shortened V by 5 bases and J by 3 bases, and 19 bases separated the two germline ends. The CDR3 extends over 16 amino acids. Germline CDR1 SGHTA, CDR2 FQGNSA. CDR3 in DNA: TGTGCCAGCAGCCCCCGGAGGGGGCTTCGCGAAGAGACCCAGTACTTC. It translates to CASSPRRGLREETQYF.

The V call is TRBV3-1, the J call TRBJ1-2; tentative D call: TRBD1 (5 bases). The CDR3 spans 16 residues. V was pared by 3 bases and J by 6 bases, with 20 bases between. Germline CDR1 LGHDT, CDR2 YNNKEL (reference sequence). This CDR3 is CASSQGRVKGNDGYTF. CDR3 sequence (DNA): TGTGCCAGCAGCCAGGGGCGTGTTAAAGGGAACGATGGCTACACCTTC.

The rearrangement uses TRBV20-1 and TRBJ1-5; perhaps TRBD1 as D (6 bases). CDR3 size: 13 residues. Deletions cut 5 bases from V and 6 bases from J, with 14 bases between. Germline lookup yields CDR1 DFQATT and CDR2 SNEGSKA (reference sequence). The CDR3 loop reads CSASQGFGQPQHF. The DNA of the CDR3 is TGCAGTGCTTCCCAGGGGTTTGGTCAGCCCCAGCATTTT.

This clonotype was counted ten times or more. The chain carries TRBV7-2 and TRBJ2-5; D gene uncertain. CDR3 length equals 12 residues. V was clipped by 4 bases and J by 3 bases, with 6 bases between them. The V gene's germline CDR1 is SGHTA and CDR2 FQGNSA. The CDR3 reads CASSSPKETQYF. For the CDR3, the DNA is TGTGCCAGCAGCTCGCCGAAAGAGACCCAGTACTTC.

This clonotype was observed at least ten times. The chain uses TRBV6-6 and TRBJ1-6; 9 nucleotides align to TRBD1. This CDR3 comprises 18 residues. Germline CDR1 MNHNY, CDR2 SVGAGI (reference sequence). The V segment lost 7 bases and the J segment 4 bases; nucleotides outside the gene matches: 14. DNA of the CDR3: TGTGCCAGCACTCCGGGACAGGGTAGACTGGGTTATAATTCACCCCTCCACTTT. Protein: CASTPGQGRLGYNSPLHF.

To note about this clonotype: A much larger clone is a single base away; this may be a read error. The rearrangement uses TRBV7-9 and TRBJ1-1; D is ambiguous. Germline V lookup: CDR1 SEHNR, CDR2 FQNEAQ (reference sequence). The CDR3 is 13 residues long. The CDR3 sequence is CVSARTMNTEAFF. CDR3 bases: TGTGTCAGCGCCAGAACTATGAACACTGAAGCTTTCTTT.

The rearrangement links TRBV7-2 to TRBJ1-2, with TRBD1 matching over 12 bases. Trimming removed 4 bases from V and 8 bases from J; junction bases left unmatched: 5. CDR3 length: 14 amino acids. Per the germline V gene, CDR1 is SGHTA and CDR2 is FQGNSA. The CDR3 nucleotides are TGTGCCAGCAGCTCGGGACAGGGGGCGAGAGGCTACACCTTC. It codes for CASSSGQGARGYTF.

This clonotype has a handful of counts. The chain employs TRBV10-3 and TRBJ1-2, with D unresolved. V gave up 10 bases and J gave up 0 bases, with 18 bases separating them. This CDR3 comprises 15 residues. Germline lookup yields CDR1 ENHRY and CDR2 SYGVKD. The CDR3 reads CASSLAREANYGYTF. The CDR3 DNA reads as TGTGCCAGCAGCCTTGCCCGGGAGGCTAACTATGGCTACACCTTC.

This clonotype showed up many times. The CDR3 reads CASSLGSGGGTEAFF. In DNA form, the CDR3 reads TGCGCCAGCAGCTTGGGCTCAGGGGGCGGCACTGAAGCTTTCTTT. The chain has TRBV5-1 and TRBJ1-1, with 8 positions matching TRBD1. V shed 0 bases, J shed 4 bases, and the junction held 5 bases outside the gene matches. This CDR3 comprises 15 residues. CDR1 SGHRS and CDR2 YFSETQ come from the germline V gene.

This clonotype was counted many times. The chain joins TRBV9 to TRBJ1-2; no clear D gene. CDR3 length: 16 amino acids. Germline loops: CDR1 SGDLS, CDR2 YYNGEE. Trimming pared 4 bases from V and 2 bases from J, leaving 18 bases between. Here the CDR3 reads CASSFRTDHPNYGYTF. CDR3 nucleotide sequence: TGTGCCAGCAGCTTCCGTACAGACCATCCCAACTATGGCTACACCTTC.

This clonotype appeared a few times. The chain couples TRBV7-3 to TRBJ2-2; D not certain. Germline CDR1 reads SGHTA; CDR2 reads FQGTGA. The CDR3 is made up of 14 amino acids. The CDR3 DNA is TGTGCTAGTGCGGTGGGCACGAACACCGGGGAGCTGTTTTTT. This codes for CASAVGTNTGELFF.

This clonotype appeared many times. The CDR3 is CSVEVLGQPYEQYF. The CDR3 region has the DNA TGCAGCGTTGAGGTGCTTGGACAGCCCTACGAGCAGTACTTC. This chain links TRBV29-1 with TRBJ2-7; a weak D match, TRBD1 (6 bases). V lost 3 bases and J 2 bases, leaving 14 bases between the germline ends. Germline assignment: CDR1 SQVTM and CDR2 ANQGSEA. This CDR3 has 14 amino acids.

The chain is built from TRBV2 and TRBJ2-5, with a tentative D call TRBD1 (6 bases). V was trimmed by 5 bases and J by 4 bases, leaving 14 bases between them. This CDR3 comprises 14 residues. Per germline, CDR1 SNHLY and CDR2 FYNNEI. The CDR3 sequence: CASSRPGVGETQYF. The CDR3 coding sequence is TGTGCCAGCAGTCGACCAGGGGTTGGAGAGACCCAGTACTTC.